The present T cell receptor beta chain was sequenced within a study of blood T cell repertoires in COVID-19 (dated by TCRdb to the early 2020s). With regard to the full study: Samples covering the acute and convalescent phases of COVID-19 were provided by collaborators in the United States, Italy and Spain. The samples were drawn from the first 160 participants of the ongoing ImmuneRACE study and from 950 to 1,500 subjects provided by 6 global collaborators. Where HLA class I and class II types were available, the types were taken from metadata supplied by the sample provider, not from assay-based typing. The dataset comprised deeply sampled blood TCRbeta repertoires from subjects exposed to, actively infected with, or recovered from COVID-19. The sample metadata nearly always contained a de-identified subject ID, COVID-19 status, age in years and sex. The prospective study material was composed of cDNA or gDNA derived from T cells, B-cell-depleted T cells, or PBMCs. The repertoires were made available in a free public database intended to serve as a resource for research on the immune response to SARS-CoV-2.

TCRbeta CDR3 regions were amplified from genomic DNA using the immunoSEQ Assay, a bias-controlled multiplex PCR. The paper's processing steps were these. Within the assay, amplification of reference gene primers was used to estimate how many nucleated cells each sample contained. To quantify the absolute abundance of each unique TCRbeta CDR3 rearrangement, sequence reads were collapsed and filtered. For each sample, productive Simpson clonality was calculated by taking the square root of Simpson's diversity index across productive rearrangements. Entries here come from immuneACCESS through TCRdb and include only in-frame sequences with V and J called. Some clones fail to appear in such tables; in the studies checked, an unresolved V gene covers under half of the shortfall, and the cause of the remainder is unknown. The DNA gave D and trimming, while V, J and clone size come from that table. This sample gives under 450,000 clones in total; around 91% of them show up just once. The leading ten clones occupy about 1.6% of the sample.

One collaborating source in Seattle enrolled patients while the patients were actively infected and followed the patients over time throughout the course of disease. Collaborating institutions collected whole blood in K2EDTA tubes following their own protocols. For TCRbeta analysis, collaborators shipped samples as frozen whole blood, isolated PBMCs, or DNA extracted from either of those sample types. Measured from the cysteine to the phenylalanine, the CDR3 is 17 residues long. The retained sequence is limited to the CDR3, 51 bases, with the frame set at the first base. From a lookup of the germline V gene (reference sequence), CDR1 and CDR2 are LNHDA and SQIVND. At the junction V is shortened by 6 bases and J by 2 bases; bases outside the gene matches: 5. This clone has just one count. The clone's antigen remains unknown. Per-nucleotide qualities are absent, and no much larger clonotype sits a single base away.

General conclusions and limits of the study: How much clinical and demographic metadata was included differed by source and by participant, and the metadata was provided uncurated.

The TCR originated in a woman between 35 and 50 years old with COVID-19, enrolled during active disease. This chain joins TRBV19 to TRBJ2-3; 16 bases in between match TRBD2. The sample taken for sequencing was peripheral blood. At the DNA level, the sequence is TGTGCCAGTAGCGTGGGACTAGCGGGAGGGTACACAGATACGCAGTATTTT. This encodes CASSVGLAGGYTDTQYF.